One and the same sample provided the 13 T cell receptor beta chains below, sequenced in a study of T cells in Graves' hyperthyroidism and ophthalmopathy. Amplified TCR beta CDR3 regions came from RNA transcripts. In the first-round RT-PCR of the TCR CDR3, the HTBI primer set was used. TCRdb itself ran the multiplex PCR reads through MiXCR, one entry per CDR3 protein. The data show 500,000 to 750,000 distinct CDR3 sequences, approximately 15% seen once. What was sequenced was blood. These receptors all come from a woman under 30 with Graves' ophthalmopathy.

This clonotype was recorded many times. The gene calls are TRBV9 and TRBJ2-1; D is unresolved. The CDR3 runs 14 residues. Germline V gene sequence: CDR1 SGDLS, CDR2 YYNGEE. V shed 2 bases and J shed 4 bases, with 10 bases lying between them. CDR3 sequence reads: CASSVSDLYNEQFF. In DNA, the CDR3 is TGTGCCAGCAGCGTTTCGGACCTGTACAATGAGCAGTTCTTC.

In its sample, this clonotype was seen a few times. V is TRBV9 and J is TRBJ2-7, with D maybe TRBD2 (6 bases). This CDR3 contains 15 residues. Trimming took off 0 bases at V and 5 bases at J, with 15 bases between the two ends. Per the germline V gene, CDR1 is SGDLS and CDR2 is YYNGEE. The CDR3 spells CASSVGRRDFNEQYF. CDR3 DNA sequence: TGTGCCAGCAGCGTAGGTCGGCGGGATTTTAACGAGCAGTACTTC.

Comments on this clonotype: A read error may produce the germline difference seen at one junction end. This chain joins TRBV7-7 and TRBJ2-1; 10 nucleotides line up with TRBD2. The CDR3 has 15 residues. Per the germline V gene, CDR1 is SSHAT and CDR2 is FNYEAQ (reference sequence). The CDR3 spells CASSLASGRDSEQFF. CDR3 nucleotide sequence: TGTGCTAGCAGCTTGGCGAGCGGGAGGGACAGTGAGCAGTTCTTC. Using reference TRBV7-7 and TRBJ2-1 for the parts outside the CDR3, the full variable domain is GAGVSQSPRYKVTKRGQDVTLRCDPISSHATLYWYQQALGQGPEFLTYFNYEAQPDKSGLPSDRFSAERPEGSISTLTIQRTEQRDSAMYRCASSLASGRDSEQFFGPGTRLTVL.

This clonotype showed up many times. The rearrangement links TRBV7-9 to TRBJ2-1; D is uncertain. This CDR3 is 13 amino acids long. V was shortened by 3 bases and J by 4 bases, with 7 bases between the two germline ends. Germline assignment: CDR1 SEHNR and CDR2 FQNEAQ (reference sequence). The DNA of the CDR3 is TGTGCCAGCAGCTTTTCTATGTACAATGAGCAGTTCTTC. This sequence encodes CASSFSMYNEQFF.

Of note for this clonotype: This clone may be a read error of a much larger clone one base away. The CDR3: CNVVGLYGGTDPADEQYF. CDR3 DNA sequence: TGCAACGTTGTGGGGTTGTATGGGGGGACGGACCCCGCGGACGAGCAGTACTTC. J is TRBJ2-7 and V is TRBV29-1; weak D call: TRBD2 (6 bases). This CDR3 contains 18 residues. Germline assignment: CDR1 SQVTM and CDR2 ANQGSEA.

A few counts support this clonotype. The chain joins TRBV19 to TRBJ2-7; D unresolved. Germline V gene data show CDR1 as LNHDA and CDR2 as SQIVND (reference sequence). Trimming took 1 base from V and 7 from J, leaving 14 bases between them. This CDR3 comprises 14 residues. CDR3 coding DNA: TGTGCCAGTAGTATAGGACTCGCGCCATGGGAGCAGTACTTC. Protein sequence: CASSIGLAPWEQYF.

This clonotype was counted a few times. This chain joins TRBV10-3 and TRBJ1-1; TRBD1 agrees at 10 bases. The V gene end was trimmed by 7 bases and the J gene end by 5 bases; junction bases not matched to a gene: 4. Germline assignment: CDR1 ENHRY and CDR2 SYGVKD. The CDR3 totals 13 residues. CDR3 sequence reads: CAIKGTGETEAFF. CDR3 DNA: TGTGCCATCAAGGGGACAGGGGAGACTGAAGCTTTCTTT.

This clonotype was observed at least ten times. V gene TRBV20-1 combines with J gene TRBJ2-7; 7 bases agree with TRBD1. Germline assignment: CDR1 DFQATT and CDR2 SNEGSKA (reference sequence). The V and J ends lost 8 bases and 0 bases, in that order; junction bases with no gene match: 7. The CDR3 loop spans 13 amino acids. CDR3 DNA sequence: TGCAGTTGGGACAGAGGTACCTCCTACGAGCAGTACTTC. Its translation is CSWDRGTSYEQYF.

The V gene is TRBV6-1, the J gene TRBJ1-5; 7 bases are a match to TRBD1. CDR1 MNHNS and CDR2 SASEGT come from the germline V gene. CDR3 length: 13 residues. The V segment lost 6 bases and the J segment 11 bases; nucleotides outside the gene matches: 10. CDR3 sequence reads: CASSPSSGTAQHF. The CDR3, as DNA: TGTGCCAGCAGCCCGAGCTCCGGGACAGCCCAGCATTTT.

This clonotype was detected a few times. The V and J genes are TRBV4-1 and TRBJ2-5; D uncertain. The CDR3 consists of 14 residues. Germline loops: CDR1 MGHRA, CDR2 YSYEKL. Trimming left V 1 base short and J 3 bases short, with 9 bases between. The CDR3 sequence is CASSQVLVEETQYF. In nucleotides, the CDR3 is TGCGCCAGCAGCCAAGTGTTGGTCGAAGAGACCCAGTACTTC.

The chain carries TRBV9 and TRBJ2-7; TRBD1 matches at 10 bases. The CDR3 length is 15 residues. V lost 3 bases to trimming and J lost 2 bases; unmatched junction nucleotides: 5. Per the germline V gene, CDR1 is SGDLS and CDR2 is YYNGEE. CDR3 protein: CASSATGQGPYEQYF. CDR3 coding DNA: TGTGCCAGCAGCGCTACGGGACAGGGGCCCTACGAGCAGTACTTC. Using reference TRBV9 and TRBJ2-7 for the parts outside the CDR3, the full variable domain is DSGVTQTPKHLITATGQRVTLRCSPRSGDLSVYWYQQSLDQGLQFLIQYYNGEERAKGNILERFSAQQFPDLHSELNLSSLELGDSALYFCASSATGQGPYEQYFGPGTRLTVT.

The chain combines TRBV9 with TRBJ2-7; TRBD1 or TRBD2 may be the D gene (7 bases each). V gave up 4 bases and J gave up 6 bases, with 17 bases separating them. Germline V gene data show CDR1 as SGDLS and CDR2 as YYNGEE. The CDR3 totals 14 residues. CDR3 sequence (DNA): TGTGCCAGCAGCAACTCGGGACAGCGGGGCGAGCAGTACTTC. Translating gives CASSNSGQRGEQYF.

This clonotype was observed at least ten times. The V call is TRBV7-2, the J call TRBJ2-3, with D perhaps matching TRBD1 (6 bases). Trimming took off 5 bases at V and 4 bases at J, with 19 bases between the two ends. Germline CDR1 is SGHTA and CDR2 is FQGNSA. This CDR3 contains 16 residues. CDR3 amino acids: CASSPWGLAAADTQYF. CDR3 in DNA: TGTGCCAGCAGCCCTTGGGGGCTAGCTGCTGCAGATACGCAGTATTTT.